These T cell receptor beta chains were read from a single sample in a study of vaccination effects on CD4 cells after COVID-19. Sequencing was performed with immunoSEQ multiplex PCR; in TCRdb, only in-frame clones are kept and a portion is missing. The data contain around 66,000 clones, roughly 74% of them singletons. For these TCRs, the target antigens are not known. Sequenced material: CD4+ T cells from PBMCs cultured without peptide, taken after COVID-19 vaccination. The source of these receptors is a human donor who received a COVID-19 vaccine. Both conserved end residues are part of each CDR3. The D gene is left open where the match is weak. The listing skips clone size in some rows; elsewhere it reads once, few, many or a size class.

v_call	d_call	j_call	clone_size	cdr3_nt	cdr3_aa
TRBV21-1	NA	TRBJ1-1	NA	TGTGCCAGCAGCAAGGTCCCCATCACTGAAGCTTTCTTT	CASSKVPITEAFF
TRBV25-1	NA	TRBJ2-5	NA	TGTGCCAGCAGTGGACTTGGGACCGTGGAGACCCAGTACTTC	CASSGLGTVETQYF
TRBV29-1	TRBD1	TRBJ2-3	NA	TGCAGCGCAGGGGGAGTTACAGATACGCAGTATTTT	CSAGGVTDTQYF
TRBV18	TRBD1	TRBJ1-3	few	TGTGCCAGCTCGGGACAGGGTCAGAGTTCGGACACCATATATTTT	CASSGQGQSSDTIYF
TRBV2	TRBD1	TRBJ2-5	NA	TGTGCCAGCAGCGCCTCTACAGGGGGGGAGACCCAGTACTTC	CASSASTGGETQYF
TRBV28	TRBD1	TRBJ1-1	few	TGTGCCAGCAGTCCCCCCTGGAGGGGGCCCACTGAAGCTTTCTTT	CASSPPWRGPTEAFF
TRBV4-1	NA	TRBJ1-5	NA	TGCGCCAGCAGCCAAGTAACCCCCAATCAGCCCCAGCATTTT	CASSQVTPNQPQHF
TRBV5-1	NA	TRBJ1-3	few	TGCGCCAGCAGTTCTGGGACAGGAAACACCATATATTTT	CASSSGTGNTIYF
TRBV12-3/TRBV12-4	NA	TRBJ1-2	NA	TGTGCCAGCATGTCCGGGGACTATGGCTACACCTTC	CASMSGDYGYTF
TRBV11-1	NA	TRBJ2-2	NA	TGTGCCAGCAGCTCACGGGCCGCAGGGAATGGCGGGGAGCTGTTTTTT	CASSSRAAGNGGELFF
TRBV3-1/TRBV3-2	TRBD1	TRBJ1-1	NA	TGTGCCAGCAGCCTAACAGGGGGGCATTGGAACACTGAAGCTTTCTTT	CASSLTGGHWNTEAFF
TRBV6-5	NA	TRBJ1-2	NA	TGTGCCAGCAGCCCGCCTCGGGGGAGTCGAGGCTACACCTTC	CASSPPRGSRGYTF
TRBV3-1/TRBV3-2	NA	TRBJ2-1	few	TGTGCCAGCAGCCAATCTAGCCGAGAGCAGTTCTTC	CASSQSSREQFF
TRBV6-5	NA	TRBJ2-5	NA	TGTGCCAGCAGCATCCCCGGGGCAGGGCCAGCCACCCAGTACTTC	CASSIPGAGPATQYF
TRBV2	TRBD2	TRBJ2-5	NA	TGTGCCAGCACCCGGTGGGGGGGTATAGGGGAGACCCAGTACTTC	CASTRWGGIGETQYF
TRBV5-1	NA	TRBJ2-3	NA	TGCGCCAGCAGGGGACGCCTGAGCACAGATACGCAGTATTTT	CASRGRLSTDTQYF
TRBV5-8	TRBD1	TRBJ1-4	NA	TGTGCCAGCAGCACCGACAGGGGGCGGGCAACTAATGAAAAACTGTTTTTT	CASSTDRGRATNEKLFF
TRBV28	NA	TRBJ1-5	NA	TGTGCCAGCAGTTCCCCCTGGCGGAACAGCAATCAGCCCCAGCATTTT	CASSSPWRNSNQPQHF
TRBV14	NA	TRBJ1-6	NA	TGTGCCAGCAGCCAAGGTTACACCGGATCACCCCTCCACTTT	CASSQGYTGSPLHF
TRBV5-1	NA	TRBJ1-6	NA	TGCGCCAGCAGCCCCCGGGAACAGTTTAATTCACCCCTCCACTTT	CASSPREQFNSPLHF
TRBV18	NA	TRBJ2-3	NA	TGTGCCAGCTCAGGACGAGAGAGTCCTAGCACAGATACGCAGTATTTT	CASSGRESPSTDTQYF
TRBV4-3	NA	TRBJ1-2	few	TGCGCCAGCAGCCAAGATAGGAGGAGGGGCTACACCTTC	CASSQDRRRGYTF
TRBV6-5	NA	TRBJ1-3	NA	TGTGCCAGCAGTTACTCAGGCAGGGGCGGAAACACCATATATTTT	CASSYSGRGGNTIYF
TRBV6-5	TRBD1	TRBJ1-5	few	TGTGCCAGCAAACGGGGACAGGGTAAGAATCAGCCCCAGCATTTT	CASKRGQGKNQPQHF
TRBV7-3	NA	TRBJ1-3	NA	TGTGCCAGCAGCCCGGCCGGGGGGGGCACCATATATTTT	CASSPAGGGTIYF
TRBV5-1	NA	TRBJ2-2	few	TGCGCCAGCAGCTTGGTTGGGGGAGGTGCCGGGGAGCTGTTTTTT	CASSLVGGGAGELFF
TRBV4-3	NA	TRBJ2-2	NA	TGCGCCAGCAGCCAAGAGGTACGACAAAACACCGGGGAGCTGTTTTTT	CASSQEVRQNTGELFF
TRBV6-5	NA	TRBJ1-5	NA	TGTGCCAGCAGCGCCGGGACACCCCCGGCCCAGCCCCAGCATTTT	CASSAGTPPAQPQHF
TRBV19	NA	TRBJ2-1	NA	TGTGCCAGTAGTATTCCTACAGGGATCTCCTACAATGAGCAGTTCTTC	CASSIPTGISYNEQFF
TRBV18	TRBD1	TRBJ2-1	NA	TGTGCCAGCGTACAGGGGGTCTCCTACAATGAGCAGTTCTTC	CASVQGVSYNEQFF
TRBV7-3	TRBD1	TRBJ2-5	NA	TGTGCCAGCAGCTCGACAGGGCTTGGTGAGACCCAGTACTTC	CASSSTGLGETQYF
TRBV19	NA	TRBJ1-1	few	TGTGCCAGCGCGGACAGTCGGGACACTGAAGCTTTCTTT	CASADSRDTEAFF
TRBV9	TRBD2	TRBJ2-5	NA	TGTGCCAGCAGCGCTACTAGCGGGCAAGAGACCCAGTACTTC	CASSATSGQETQYF
TRBV7-2	NA	TRBJ1-4	few	TGTGCCAGCAGCTTAGGTAGGGCCAGGGAAGTTGAAAAACTGTTTTTT	CASSLGRAREVEKLFF
TRBV19	NA	TRBJ1-3	few	TGTGCCAGTAGCACGACTGCGACCGGAAACACCATATATTTT	CASSTTATGNTIYF
TRBV6-2/TRBV6-3	TRBD1	TRBJ2-5	NA	TGTGCCAGCAGCCTAGACAGGGTTGTGGAGACCCAGTACTTC	CASSLDRVVETQYF
TRBV7-2	NA	TRBJ1-2	NA	TGTGCCAGCAGCTTACAAGTTCACAGGGGCTACACCTTC	CASSLQVHRGYTF
TRBV30	NA	TRBJ1-6	NA	TGTGCCTGGAATAAGAAATGGGGAGACTCACCCCTCCACTTT	CAWNKKWGDSPLHF
TRBV5-1	NA	TRBJ2-3	NA	TGCGCCAGCAGGAACTCCACAGGAATCCCTAGCACAGATACGCAGTATTTT	CASRNSTGIPSTDTQYF
TRBV5-1	NA	TRBJ1-1	few	TGCGCCAGCAGCTTGGATCCGGCCACTGAAGCTTTCTTT	CASSLDPATEAFF
TRBV4-1	NA	TRBJ2-5	NA	TGCGCCAGCAGACCCAGCAACGACCGGACCCAAGAGACCCAGTACTTC	CASRPSNDRTQETQYF
TRBV5-6	TRBD2	TRBJ2-4	once	TGTGCCAGCAGCACCGGACTAGCGGGGGAGGTCGGGACCAAAAACATTCAGTACTTC	CASSTGLAGEVGTKNIQYF
TRBV7-8	NA	TRBJ2-4	NA	TGTGCCAGCAGCTTATCTGTCCCTGGGGGCAAAAACATTCAGTACTTC	CASSLSVPGGKNIQYF
TRBV5-8	NA	TRBJ2-1	NA	TGTGCCAGCCCCTCAACGGGGCAGCCCAAAAACAATGAGCAGTTCTTC	CASPSTGQPKNNEQFF
TRBV3-1/TRBV3-2	TRBD1	TRBJ2-2	once	TGTGCCAGCAGCCAAATTCGGACAGGGGGAACCGGGGAGCTGTTTTTT	CASSQIRTGGTGELFF